Shown below are 26 T cell receptor beta chains from a single sample sequenced in a study of T cells in Graves' hyperthyroidism and ophthalmopathy. Researchers took RNA transcripts and amplified the TCR beta CDR3 regions from them. During a first-round RT-PCR of the TCR CDR3, the HTBI primer set was used. TCRdb re-analysed the multiplex PCR reads in MiXCR, keeping a single row per CDR3 protein. The data hold approximately 610,000 distinct CDR3 sequences, with 16% observed a single time. Specimen: blood. The source is a woman aged 18-29 years with Graves' hyperthyroidism.

The V and J genes are TRBV9 and TRBJ2-5; TRBD2 matches 11 bases. CDR3 length equals 17 residues. Germline V gene data show CDR1 as SGDLS and CDR2 as YYNGEE. Losses at the gene ends were 5 bases for V and 2 bases for J; bases not matched to a gene: 11. The CDR3 loop is CASSSGASGGRQETQYF. For the CDR3, the DNA is TGTGCCAGCAGTTCCGGGGCTAGCGGGGGGCGGCAAGAGACCCAGTACTTC.

In this sample, this clonotype turned up many times. The chain combines TRBV7-9 with TRBJ2-1, with 7 bases that match TRBD1. Losses at the gene ends were 5 bases for V and 2 bases for J; bases not matched to a gene: 6. There are 15 residues in the CDR3. Germline values: CDR1 SEHNR, CDR2 FQNEAQ (reference sequence). The CDR3 spells CASSKGQKTYNEQFF. As DNA, the CDR3 is TGTGCCAGCAGCAAGGGACAGAAAACCTACAATGAGCAGTTCTTC.

The chain uses TRBV13 and TRBJ2-7; D unresolved. Trimming shortened V by 4 bases and J by 5 bases, and 9 bases separated the two germline ends. Germline-derived CDR1 and CDR2 are PRHDT and FYEKMQ (reference sequence). The CDR3 length is 12 residues. CDR3 in amino acids: CASSSHGDEQYF. CDR3 bases: TGTGCCAGCAGCTCCCATGGCGACGAGCAGTACTTC.

The J gene is TRBJ1-5, the V gene TRBV19, with a weak D call TRBD1 (5 bases). Trimming left V 7 bases short and J 0 bases short, with 7 bases between. The CDR3 is made up of 13 amino acids. Germline-derived CDR1 and CDR2 are LNHDA and SQIVND (reference sequence). The CDR3, as DNA: TGTGCCAGTAACAGGAATAGCAATCAGCCCCAGCATTTT. It is translated as CASNRNSNQPQHF.

The V gene is TRBV5-1, the J gene TRBJ2-7; D ambiguous. The germline gives CDR1 SGHRS, CDR2 YFSETQ. CDR3 length: 16 residues. The germline V and J ends were trimmed by 2 bases and 0 bases, with 15 bases remaining between them. This CDR3 is CASSFGRTQSSYEQYF. The CDR3 nucleotides read TGCGCCAGCAGCTTCGGACGGACGCAGAGCTCCTACGAGCAGTACTTC.

This clonotype came up many times. The rearrangement joins TRBV20-1 to TRBJ1-3; no reliable D call. Germline CDR1 reads DFQATT; CDR2 reads SNEGSKA (reference sequence). The germline V and J ends were trimmed by 5 bases and 2 bases, with 13 bases remaining between them. This CDR3 is built from 14 residues. CDR3 residues: CSAEGTGPGNTIYF. The CDR3 bases are TGCAGTGCTGAGGGTACTGGGCCTGGAAACACCATATATTTT.

This clonotype was detected many times. The gene calls are TRBV27 and TRBJ1-6, with D tentatively TRBD1 (5 bases). The CDR3 has 15 residues. Germline V lookup: CDR1 MNHEY, CDR2 SMNVEV (reference sequence). V dropped 5 bases and J dropped 10 bases, with 18 bases sitting between them. CDR3: CASSPQRGLGSPLHF. As DNA, the CDR3 is TGTGCCAGCAGTCCCCAGCGGGGCTTGGGGTCACCCCTCCACTTT.

This chain joins TRBV7-9 and TRBJ1-4; weak D call: TRBD1 (6 bases). Looked up from germline, CDR1 is SEHNR and CDR2 is FQNEAQ (reference sequence). The CDR3 runs to 15 residues. Trimming removed 2 bases at V and 7 bases at J, with 14 bases between. CDR3 sequence: CASSLTAGESEKLFF. CDR3 nucleotide sequence: TGTGCCAGCAGCTTAACGGCAGGGGAGAGTGAAAAACTGTTTTTT.

This clonotype has a count of ten or more. The gene calls are TRBV20-1 and TRBJ2-7; D remains ambiguous. V was pared by 0 bases and J by 0 bases, with 12 bases between. Germline CDR1 is DFQATT and CDR2 is SNEGSKA (reference sequence). There are 15 residues in the CDR3. The CDR3 loop reads CSAREWAPFSYEQYF. The CDR3 bases are TGCAGTGCTAGAGAGTGGGCGCCGTTCTCCTACGAGCAGTACTTC.

Concerning this clonotype itself: This clone may be a read error of a much larger clone one base away. The chain joins TRBV11-2 to TRBJ1-5; D gene ambiguous. The germline V gene has CDR1 SGHAT and CDR2 FQNNGV. The CDR3 is 13 amino acids. The chain's CDR3 is CASSRYSNQPRHF. The CDR3 DNA reads as TGTGCCAGCAGTCGCTATAGCAATCAGCCCCGGCATTTT.

CDR3 nucleotide sequence: TGTGCCAGCAGCCAAGATATCCGCGGGAGGGGTGAGCAGTTCTTC. Translated, it gives CASSQDIRGRGEQFF. The chain carries TRBV3-1 and TRBJ2-1, with 9 bases matching TRBD2. The CDR3 covers 15 residues. In germline, CDR1 is LGHDT, CDR2 YNNKEL (reference sequence). V trimming: 0 bases; J trimming: 9 bases; junction bases outside the gene matches: 6.

This clonotype was picked up many times. The V call is TRBV11-2, the J call TRBJ2-3; 15 bases match TRBD2. The CDR3 loop spans 16 amino acids. Trimming took 5 bases from V and 8 from J; bases not matched to a gene: 8. Germline V gene sequence: CDR1 SGHAT, CDR2 FQNNGV. The CDR3 reads CASSLGLAGGEGTQYF. The DNA of the CDR3 is TGTGCCAGCAGCCTGGGACTAGCGGGAGGTGAGGGTACGCAGTATTTT. The complete variable domain, with remaining parts taken from reference TRBV11-2 and TRBJ2-3, reads EAGVAQSPRYKIIEKRQSVAFWCNPISGHATLYWYQQILGQGPKLLIQFQNNGVVDDSQLPKDRFSAERLKGVDSTLKIQPAKLEDSAVYLCASSLGLAGGEGTQYFGPGTRLTVL.

This clonotype was counted ten times or more. This rearrangement joins TRBV6-2 or TRBV6-3 to TRBJ1-3, with D perhaps matching TRBD1 (6 bases). The CDR3 runs to 15 residues. Per the germline V gene, CDR1 is MNHEY and CDR2 is SVGEGT. Trimming left V 2 bases short and J 1 base short, with 9 bases between. The CDR3 DNA is TGTGCCAGCAGTTACCACGGGACATCTGGAAACACCATATATTTT. It yields the protein CASSYHGTSGNTIYF.

This clonotype was found many times. The chain recombines TRBV7-2 with TRBJ1-1; D is unclear. V lost 4 bases, J lost 4 bases, and 7 bases lay in between. The CDR3 contains 12 residues. From germline, CDR1 is SGHTA and CDR2 FQGNSA. This CDR3 is CASSSRATEAFF. CDR3 in DNA: TGTGCCAGCAGCTCAAGGGCCACTGAAGCTTTCTTT.

V and J are TRBV29-1 and TRBJ1-1; D is unclear. This CDR3 spans 12 amino acids. V lost 5 bases, J lost 1 base, and 8 bases lay in between. In germline, CDR1 is SQVTM, CDR2 ANQGSEA. CDR3: CSVTVTNTEAFF. The CDR3 DNA follows: TGCAGCGTTACAGTTACGAACACTGAAGCTTTCTTT.

The rearrangement links TRBV29-1 to TRBJ2-7; the D is unclear. V lost 6 bases to trimming and J lost 6 bases, with 12 bases between them. Germline V gene sequence: CDR1 SQVTM, CDR2 ANQGSEA. The CDR3 consists of 11 residues. In DNA, the CDR3 is TGCAGCGTGGGCCACAACTTCGAGCAGTACTTC. Translation: CSVGHNFEQYF.

This clonotype came up many times. The genes are TRBV28 and TRBJ2-7; the match to TRBD1 covers 11 bases. V trimming: 6 bases; J trimming: 4 bases; junction bases outside the gene matches: 11. Germline V lookup: CDR1 MDHEN, CDR2 SYDVKM. This CDR3 comprises 16 residues. CDR3 loop: CASRDGQGALGYEQYF. The CDR3 region has the DNA TGTGCCAGCAGGGACGGACAGGGGGCGCTTGGGTACGAGCAGTACTTC.

Concerning this clonotype: A much larger clone differs by one base, so this may be a read error. The chain joins TRBV7-2 to TRBJ1-1, with 7 bases identical to TRBD1. V dropped 4 bases and J dropped 6; count of bases not matched to a gene: 11. CDR3 length: 15 residues. Germline V lookup: CDR1 SGHTA, CDR2 FQGNSA. The CDR3 nucleotides are TGTACCAGCAGCTCCGAGGGGGCTGGAATGTCTGAAGCTTTCTTT. Encoded protein: CTSSSEGAGMSEAFF. Complete variable domain (other parts from reference TRBV7-2 and TRBJ1-1): GAGVSQSPSNKVTEKGKDVELRCDPISGHTALYWYRQSLGQGLEFLIYFQGNSAPDKSGLPSDRFSAERTGGSVSTLTIQRTQQEDSAVYLCTSSSEGAGMSEAFFGQGTRLTVV.

This clonotype was seen a handful of times. The J gene is TRBJ2-2, the V gene TRBV11-3, with 10 bases aligning to TRBD2. In germline, CDR1 is SGHNT, CDR2 YENEEA. Trimming took 1 base from V and 2 from J; bases not matched to a gene: 4. CDR3 length equals 17 residues. As DNA, the CDR3 is TGTGCCAGCAGCTTAGTACTAGCGGGACTAAACACCGGGGAGCTGTTTTTT. This translates into CASSLVLAGLNTGELFF. The entire variable domain, with the rest obtained from reference TRBV11-3 and TRBJ2-2, is as follows: EAGVVQSPRYKIIEKKQPVAFWCNPISGHNTLYWYLQNLGQGPELLIRYENEEAVDDSQLPKDRFSAERLKGVDSTLKIQPAELGDSAVYLCASSLVLAGLNTGELFFGEGSRLTVL.

The J gene is TRBJ2-2, the V gene TRBV6-1, with 7 bases that match TRBD1. The CDR3 spans 16 residues. V dropped 6 bases and J dropped 7; count of bases not matched to a gene: 14. The germline gives CDR1 MNHNS, CDR2 SASEGT. CDR3 nucleotide sequence: TGTGCCAGCAGACAAAGAAGCTCGACAGGGTTCGGGGAGCTGTTTTTT. As protein: CASRQRSSTGFGELFF.

The chain has TRBV12-3 or TRBV12-4 and TRBJ1-5, with D unresolved. The length of the CDR3 is 15 residues. The V end lost 3 bases, the J end lost 6 bases, and 15 bases lay between the germline ends. The CDR3 protein is CASSFVGDVGQPQHF. The CDR3 coding sequence is TGTGCCAGCAGTTTTGTCGGGGATGTAGGTCAGCCCCAGCATTTT.

This clonotype was recorded at least ten times. The rearrangement joins TRBV7-2 to TRBJ2-7; no firm D call. V lost 5 bases, J lost 6 bases, and 11 bases lay in between. CDR3 size: 12 residues. Germline lookup yields CDR1 SGHTA and CDR2 FQGNSA. The CDR3 region is CASSLIVGEQYF. CDR3 DNA sequence: TGTGCCAGCAGCCTTATAGTTGGCGAGCAGTACTTC. The variable domain in full, completed from reference TRBV7-2 and TRBJ2-7, reads GAGVSQSPSNKVTEKGKDVELRCDPISGHTALYWYRQSLGQGLEFLIYFQGNSAPDKSGLPSDRFSAERTGGSVSTLTIQRTQQEDSAVYLCASSLIVGEQYFGPGTRLTVT.

This chain links TRBV29-1 with TRBJ2-3, with D tentatively TRBD2 (6 bases). V lost 4 bases and J lost 9, with 14 bases in between. The CDR3 runs 12 residues. Germline V gene data show CDR1 as SQVTM and CDR2 as ANQGSEA. The CDR3 spells CSVGSGSGTQYF. In DNA form, the CDR3 reads TGCAGCGTTGGTAGCGGTAGTGGAACGCAGTATTTT.

There are a few counts of this clonotype. The chain recombines TRBV19 with TRBJ2-1; the match to TRBD2 covers 12 bases. The length of the CDR3 is 15 residues. J was trimmed by 8 bases and V by 6 bases; bases with no gene match: 8. The germline CDR1 and CDR2 sequences are LNHDA and SQIVND (reference sequence). The DNA for the CDR3 is TGTGCCAGTAGACTCGGACTAGCGGGGAGACATGAGCAGTTCTTC. Translation: CASRLGLAGRHEQFF.

Regarding this clonotype: One junction end does not reproduce the germline sequence, and a read error may be involved. The rearrangement uses TRBV6-2 or TRBV6-3 and TRBJ2-2; D tentatively reads TRBD1 or TRBD2 (5 bases each). This CDR3 is 17 amino acids long. CDR1 is MNHEY, CDR2 SVGEGT, per germline. The CDR3 DNA is TGTGCCAGCAGTTATCGGGTGGGGCGGACGAACACCGGGAAGCTGTTTTTT. Its translation: CASSYRVGRTNTGKLFF.

The V call is TRBV6-1, the J call TRBJ2-1; TRBD1 is a possible D gene (7 bases). V lost 6 bases, J lost 9 bases, and 15 bases lay in between. Germline V gene sequence: CDR1 MNHNS, CDR2 SASEGT. This CDR3 has 13 residues. The CDR3 region is CASRPPQGGEQFF. The DNA of the CDR3 is TGTGCCAGCAGGCCTCCCCAGGGGGGTGAGCAGTTCTTC.